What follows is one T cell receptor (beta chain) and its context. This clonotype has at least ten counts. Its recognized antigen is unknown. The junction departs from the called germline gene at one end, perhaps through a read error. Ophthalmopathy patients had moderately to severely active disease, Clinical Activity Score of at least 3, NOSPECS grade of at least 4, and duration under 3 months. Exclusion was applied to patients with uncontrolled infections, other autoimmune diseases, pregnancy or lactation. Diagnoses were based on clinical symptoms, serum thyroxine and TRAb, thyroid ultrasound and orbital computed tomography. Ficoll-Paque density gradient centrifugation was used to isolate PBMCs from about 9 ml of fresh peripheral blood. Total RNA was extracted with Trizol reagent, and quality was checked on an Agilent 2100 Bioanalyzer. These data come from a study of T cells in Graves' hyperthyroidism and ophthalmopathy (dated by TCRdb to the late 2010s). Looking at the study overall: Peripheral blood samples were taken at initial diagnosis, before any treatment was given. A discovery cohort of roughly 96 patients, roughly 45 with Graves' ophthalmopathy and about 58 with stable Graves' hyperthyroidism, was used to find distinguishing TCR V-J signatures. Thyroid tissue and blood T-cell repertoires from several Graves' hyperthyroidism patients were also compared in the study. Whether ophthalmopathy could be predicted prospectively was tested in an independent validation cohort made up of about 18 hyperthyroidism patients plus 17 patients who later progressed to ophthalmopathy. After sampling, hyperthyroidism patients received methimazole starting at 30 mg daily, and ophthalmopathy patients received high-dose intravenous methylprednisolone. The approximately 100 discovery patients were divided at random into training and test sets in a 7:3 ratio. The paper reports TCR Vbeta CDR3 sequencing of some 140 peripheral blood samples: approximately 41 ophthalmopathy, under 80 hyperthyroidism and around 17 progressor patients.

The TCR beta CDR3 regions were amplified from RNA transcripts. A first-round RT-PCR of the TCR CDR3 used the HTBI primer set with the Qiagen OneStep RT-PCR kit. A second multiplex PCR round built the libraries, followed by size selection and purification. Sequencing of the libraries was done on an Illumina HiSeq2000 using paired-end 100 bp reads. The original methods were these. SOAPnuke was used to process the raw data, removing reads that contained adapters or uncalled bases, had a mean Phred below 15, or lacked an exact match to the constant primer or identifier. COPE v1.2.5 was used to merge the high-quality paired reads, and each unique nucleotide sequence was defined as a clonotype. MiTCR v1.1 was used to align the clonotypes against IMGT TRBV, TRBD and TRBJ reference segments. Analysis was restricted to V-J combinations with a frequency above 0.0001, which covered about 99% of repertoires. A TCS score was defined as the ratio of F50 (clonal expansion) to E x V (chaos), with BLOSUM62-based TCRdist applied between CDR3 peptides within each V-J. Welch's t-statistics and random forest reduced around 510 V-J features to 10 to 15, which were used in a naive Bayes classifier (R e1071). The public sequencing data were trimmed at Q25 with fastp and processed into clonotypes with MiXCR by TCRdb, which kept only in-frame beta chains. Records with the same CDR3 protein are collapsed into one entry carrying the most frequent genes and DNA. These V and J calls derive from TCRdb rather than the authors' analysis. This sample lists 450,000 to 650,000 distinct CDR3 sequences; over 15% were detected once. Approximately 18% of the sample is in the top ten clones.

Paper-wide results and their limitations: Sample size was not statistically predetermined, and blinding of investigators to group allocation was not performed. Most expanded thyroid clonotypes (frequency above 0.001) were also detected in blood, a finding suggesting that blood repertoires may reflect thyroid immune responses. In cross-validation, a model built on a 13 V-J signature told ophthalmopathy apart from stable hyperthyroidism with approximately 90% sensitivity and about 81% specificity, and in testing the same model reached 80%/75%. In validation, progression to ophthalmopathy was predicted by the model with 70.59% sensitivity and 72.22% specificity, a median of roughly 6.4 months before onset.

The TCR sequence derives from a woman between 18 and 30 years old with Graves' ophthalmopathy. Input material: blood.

CDR3 region: CASSEDRTVNTEAFF. The DNA sequence is given as TGCGCCAGCAGCGAAGATAGGACAGTGAACACTGAAGCTTTCTTT. Here the chain combines TRBV4-1 and TRBJ1-1; TRBD1 is a weak D gene call, 6 bases matching. CDR3 length: 15 amino acids, cysteine to phenylalanine. Just the 45-base CDR3 DNA is kept, in frame starting at base 1. Based on the germline V gene, the CDR1 and CDR2 sequences are MGHRA and YSYEKL.